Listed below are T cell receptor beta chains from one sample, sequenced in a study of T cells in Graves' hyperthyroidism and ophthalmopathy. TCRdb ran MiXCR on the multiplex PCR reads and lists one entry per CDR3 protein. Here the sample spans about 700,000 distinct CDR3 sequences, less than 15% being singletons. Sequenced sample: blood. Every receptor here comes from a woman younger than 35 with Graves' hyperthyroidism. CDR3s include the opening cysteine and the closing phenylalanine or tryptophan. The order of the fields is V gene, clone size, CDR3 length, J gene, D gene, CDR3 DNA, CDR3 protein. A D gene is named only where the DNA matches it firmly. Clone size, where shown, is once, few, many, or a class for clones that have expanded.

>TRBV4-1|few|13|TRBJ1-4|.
TGCGCCAGCAGCCAGGGGGTGAGGGAAAAACTGTTTTTT
CASSQGVREKLFF
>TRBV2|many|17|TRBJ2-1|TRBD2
TGTGCCAGCAGGGCCGGGACTAGCGGGAGGCTCTACAATGAGCAGTTCTTC
CASRAGTSGRLYNEQFF
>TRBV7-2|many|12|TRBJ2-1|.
TGTGCCAGTAGCGAAACCTACAATGAGCAGTTCTTC
CASSETYNEQFF
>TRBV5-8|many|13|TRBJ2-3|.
TGTGCCAGCAACGTTGGGAGTACAGATACGCAGTATTTT
CASNVGSTDTQYF
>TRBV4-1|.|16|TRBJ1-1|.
TGCGCCAGCAGCCAAGATAGCGGGGACTCGAACACTGAAGCTTTCTTT
CASSQDSGDSNTEAFF
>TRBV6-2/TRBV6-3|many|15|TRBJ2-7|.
TGTGCCAGCAGTCCAGGACCTGGTCTCTTAAACGAGCAGTACTTC
CASSPGPGLLNEQYF
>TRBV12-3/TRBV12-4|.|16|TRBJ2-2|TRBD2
TGTGCCAGCAGTCTTCCGAGCGGGATGAACACCGGGGAGCTGTTTTTT
CASSLPSGMNTGELFF
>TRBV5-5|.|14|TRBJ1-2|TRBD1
TGTGCCAGCAGAAAGGCAGGGGGCGACTATGGCTACGCCTTC
CASRKAGGDYGYAF
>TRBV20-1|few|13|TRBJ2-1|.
TGCAGTGCTAGATGGGGGGTAGGTGATGAGCAGTTCTTC
CSARWGVGDEQFF
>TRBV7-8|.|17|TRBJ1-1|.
TGTGCCAGCAGCTTAGATCGCGGGGACCTCAGGGACACTGAAGCTTTCTTT
CASSLDRGDLRDTEAFF
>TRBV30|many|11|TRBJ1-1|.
TGTGCCTGGAGTCGTCTCACTGAAGCTTTCTTT
CAWSRLTEAFF
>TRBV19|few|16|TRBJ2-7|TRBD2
TGTGCCAGTAGTCCCGGGACTAGCGGGAGGGCCTACGAGCAGTACTTC
CASSPGTSGRAYEQYF
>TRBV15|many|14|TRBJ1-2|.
TGTGCCACCAGCAGAGGGGAGGTCGGCTATGGCTACACCTTC
CATSRGEVGYGYTF
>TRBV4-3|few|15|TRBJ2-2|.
TGCGCCAGCAGCGTCGAGGACGCGGACACCGGGGAGCTGTTTTTT
CASSVEDADTGELFF
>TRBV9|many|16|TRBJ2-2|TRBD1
TGTGCCAGCAGCTTGCACAGGGGCCCCGGGGCCGGGGAGCTGTTTTTT
CASSLHRGPGAGELFF
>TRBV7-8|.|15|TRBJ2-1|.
TGTGCCAGCAGCCTCTGGGCTTCCCTCTACAATGAGCAGTTCTTC
CASSLWASLYNEQFF
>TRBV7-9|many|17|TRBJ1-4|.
TGTGCCAGCAGCTCCAGCATAAGGAACAGGGAGGGTGAAAAACTGTTTTTT
CASSSSIRNREGEKLFF
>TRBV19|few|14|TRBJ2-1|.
TGTGCCAGTAGTATTGAGGCTTACTACAATGAGCAGTTCTTC
CASSIEAYYNEQFF
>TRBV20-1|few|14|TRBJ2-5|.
TGCAGTGCTAGATTAAGTAACTCGCAAGAGACCCAGTACTTC
CSARLSNSQETQYF
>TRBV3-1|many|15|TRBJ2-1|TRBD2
TGTGCCAGCAGCCTAACTAGCGGGAACTACAATGAGCAGTTCTTC
CASSLTSGNYNEQFF
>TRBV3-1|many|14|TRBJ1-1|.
TGTGCCAGCAGCCAAGCGGGGGGATACACTGAAGCTTTCTTT
CASSQAGGYTEAFF
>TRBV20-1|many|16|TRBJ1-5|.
TGCAGTGCCAAGAGTGGGGCACAGGGAGGTAATCAGCCCCAGCATTTT
CSAKSGAQGGNQPQHF
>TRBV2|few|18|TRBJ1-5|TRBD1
TGTGCCAGCAGTGGGAGAACCGGGACAGGGGGCGTCAGTCAGCCCCAGCATTTT
CASSGRTGTGGVSQPQHF
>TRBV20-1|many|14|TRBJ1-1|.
TGCAGTGCTAGAGATTACGTGTTCGGCGCTGAAGCTTTCTTT
CSARDYVFGAEAFF
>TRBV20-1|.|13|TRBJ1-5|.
TGCAGTGCTAGGTCGACCGGTCAGCAGCCCCAGCATTTT
CSARSTGQQPQHF
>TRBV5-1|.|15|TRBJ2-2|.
TGCGCCAGCAGCTTATTGACTTACGACACCGGGGAGCTGTTTTTT
CASSLLTYDTGELFF